A selection of T cell receptor beta chains follows, all from one sample in a study of blood T cell repertoires in COVID-19. Data came from immunoSEQ multiplex PCR; TCRdb stores just in-frame clones and leaves some out. The table includes approximately 210,000 clones, 70% to 90% detected once. Sequenced: peripheral blood. These receptors were taken from a man aged 50-59 years with COVID-19, enrolled during active disease. Both conserved end residues are part of each CDR3. D genes are given only for firm matches. Rows give clone size only sometimes, using once, few, many, or a class for an expanded clone.

D: TRBD2
size: NA
J: TRBJ2-7
V: TRBV27
CDR3: CASSFLPPGGTSGYWYF
DNA: TGTGCCAGCAGTTTTCTCCCCCCGGGGGGGACTAGTGGGTATTGGTACTTC

D: TRBD1
size: NA
J: TRBJ2-3
V: TRBV15
CDR3: CATARQGDTDTQYF
DNA: TGTGCCACCGCTAGACAGGGGGACACAGATACGCAGTATTTT

D: NA
size: NA
J: TRBJ1-4
V: TRBV19
CDR3: CASSTYNEKLFF
DNA: TGTGCCAGTAGTACGTATAATGAAAAACTGTTTTTT

D: NA
size: NA
J: TRBJ1-5
V: TRBV12-3/TRBV12-4
CDR3: CASSSLGQPQHF
DNA: TGTGCCAGCAGCTCCCTCGGTCAGCCCCAGCATTTT

D: NA
size: NA
J: TRBJ2-1
V: TRBV10-3
CDR3: CAISRQNEQFF
DNA: TGTGCCATCAGCAGACAGAATGAGCAGTTCTTC

D: TRBD2
size: NA
J: TRBJ2-7
V: TRBV19
CDR3: CASSMKREGQYEQYF
DNA: TGTGCCAGTAGTATGAAGCGGGAGGGCCAGTACGAGCAGTACTTC

D: NA
size: NA
J: TRBJ2-1
V: TRBV11-1
CDR3: CASSYLASSYNEQFF
DNA: TGTGCCAGCAGTTATCTAGCGAGCTCCTACAATGAGCAGTTCTTC

D: NA
size: NA
J: TRBJ2-7
V: TRBV7-9
CDR3: CASSWRAGGYEQYF
DNA: TGTGCCAGCAGCTGGAGGGCTGGGGGCTACGAGCAGTACTTC

D: NA
size: NA
J: TRBJ2-6
V: TRBV3-1/TRBV3-2
CDR3: CASSQVVGAGANVLTF
DNA: TGTGCCAGCAGCCAAGTGGTCGGGGCTGGGGCCAACGTCCTGACTTTC

D: NA
size: NA
J: TRBJ1-1
V: TRBV6-2/TRBV6-3
CDR3: CASSNRVNTEAFF
DNA: TGTGCCAGCAGCAACAGGGTGAACACTGAAGCTTTCTTT

D: NA
size: NA
J: TRBJ2-1
V: TRBV20-1
CDR3: CSASDSHNEQFF
DNA: TGCAGTGCTAGTGACAGTCACAATGAGCAGTTCTTC

D: TRBD2
size: NA
J: TRBJ2-1
V: TRBV12-3/TRBV12-4
CDR3: CASSLTTSGEQFF
DNA: TGTGCCAGCAGTCTGACTACTAGCGGCGAGCAGTTCTTC

D: TRBD2
size: NA
J: TRBJ2-1
V: TRBV6-5
CDR3: CASSPGLAGANEQFF
DNA: TGTGCCAGCAGCCCGGGACTAGCGGGGGCGAATGAGCAGTTCTTC

D: TRBD1
size: few
J: TRBJ2-7
V: TRBV7-8
CDR3: CASSPSDRGSYEQYF
DNA: TGTGCCAGCAGCCCCTCGGACAGGGGCTCCTACGAGCAGTACTTC

D: TRBD1
size: few
J: TRBJ1-6
V: TRBV27
CDR3: CASSSGTGSSYNSPLHF
DNA: TGTGCCAGCAGTTCCGGGACAGGGAGCTCCTATAATTCACCCCTCCACTTT

D: TRBD2
size: NA
J: TRBJ2-7
V: TRBV4-1
CDR3: CASSQERGGLAGDYEQYF
DNA: TGCGCCAGCAGCCAGGAACGGGGGGGACTAGCGGGAGACTACGAGCAGTACTTC

D: NA
size: NA
J: TRBJ1-1
V: TRBV7-2
CDR3: CASSRAQGAVGEAFF
DNA: TGTGCCAGCAGCCGTGCTCAAGGGGCGGTCGGCGAAGCTTTCTTT

D: NA
size: NA
J: TRBJ1-5
V: TRBV24-1
CDR3: CATSDRGNQPQHF
DNA: TGTGCCACCAGTGATCGGGGGAATCAGCCCCAGCATTTT

D: NA
size: NA
J: TRBJ2-7
V: TRBV9
CDR3: CASSPMRSSSYEQYF
DNA: TGTGCCAGCAGCCCTATGAGGAGCAGCTCCTACGAGCAGTACTTC

D: TRBD1
size: NA
J: TRBJ1-2
V: TRBV12-3/TRBV12-4
CDR3: CASSLTGNYGYTF
DNA: TGTGCCAGCAGTTTGACAGGGAACTATGGCTACACCTTC

D: NA
size: NA
J: TRBJ2-7
V: TRBV11-1
CDR3: CASSLSTRSYEQYF
DNA: TGTGCCAGCAGCTTATCAACTAGGTCCTACGAGCAGTACTTC

D: TRBD1
size: NA
J: TRBJ1-5
V: TRBV15
CDR3: CATSRAGTGDQPQHF
DNA: TGTGCCACCAGCAGAGCCGGGACAGGCGATCAGCCCCAGCATTTT

D: NA
size: NA
J: TRBJ2-2
V: TRBV27
CDR3: CASSRGDITGELFF
DNA: TGTGCCAGCAGTAGAGGGGACATCACCGGGGAGCTGTTTTTT

D: TRBD1
size: once
J: TRBJ1-2
V: TRBV6-5
CDR3: CASSLGRDRVFGYTF
DNA: TGTGCCAGCAGCCTGGGCCGGGACAGGGTTTTTGGCTACACCTTC

D: TRBD1
size: NA
J: TRBJ1-5
V: TRBV19
CDR3: CASSIRSGGHNQPQHF
DNA: TGTGCCAGTAGTATTAGGTCAGGGGGCCACAATCAGCCCCAGCATTTT

D: NA
size: NA
J: TRBJ2-1
V: TRBV3-1/TRBV3-2
CDR3: CASRQGPGSSYNEQFF
DNA: TGTGCCAGCAGACAAGGGCCGGGAAGCTCCTACAATGAGCAGTTCTTC

D: NA
size: NA
J: TRBJ2-3
V: TRBV19
CDR3: CASKTDNTDTQYF
DNA: TGTGCCAGTAAGACAGATAATACAGATACGCAGTATTTT

D: TRBD1
size: NA
J: TRBJ2-7
V: TRBV19
CDR3: CASSIWPDREYEQYF
DNA: TGTGCCAGTAGTATATGGCCGGACAGGGAATACGAGCAGTACTTC

D: NA
size: NA
J: TRBJ2-7
V: TRBV14
CDR3: CASSQGVPGQPYEQYF
DNA: TGTGCCAGCAGCCAAGGAGTACCGGGACAACCATACGAGCAGTACTTC

D: TRBD2
size: NA
J: TRBJ2-3
V: TRBV3-1/TRBV3-2
CDR3: CASSQERGGRVYTDTQYF
DNA: TGTGCCAGCAGCCAAGAAAGGGGCGGGAGGGTCTACACAGATACGCAGTATTTT

D: TRBD2
size: NA
J: TRBJ2-1
V: TRBV5-1
CDR3: CASSFGLAGNLNEQFF
DNA: TGCGCCAGCAGCTTCGGACTAGCGGGAAATCTCAATGAGCAGTTCTTC

D: TRBD2
size: NA
J: TRBJ2-7
V: TRBV5-1
CDR3: CASSWDYRGYEQYF
DNA: TGCGCCAGCAGCTGGGACTACAGAGGCTACGAGCAGTACTTC

D: NA
size: NA
J: TRBJ2-5
V: TRBV4-1
CDR3: CASSQEEGRETQYF
DNA: TGCGCCAGCAGCCAAGAGGAAGGGAGGGAGACCCAGTACTTC